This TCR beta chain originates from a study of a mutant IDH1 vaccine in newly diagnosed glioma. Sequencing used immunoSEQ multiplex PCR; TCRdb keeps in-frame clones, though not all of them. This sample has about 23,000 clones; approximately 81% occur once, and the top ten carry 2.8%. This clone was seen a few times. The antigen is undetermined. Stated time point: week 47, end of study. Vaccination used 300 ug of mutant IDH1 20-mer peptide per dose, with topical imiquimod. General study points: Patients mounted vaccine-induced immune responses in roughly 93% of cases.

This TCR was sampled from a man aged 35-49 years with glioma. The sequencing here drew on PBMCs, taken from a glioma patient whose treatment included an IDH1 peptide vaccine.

CDR3 amino acids: CASSLRVQNTGELFF. For the CDR3, the DNA is TGTGCCAGCAGCTTACGGGTCCAGAACACCGGGGAGCTGTTTTTT. The genes are TRBV7-2 and TRBJ2-2, with D unclear. Trimming removed 2 bases from V and 1 base from J, with 8 bases in between. The CDR3 contains 15 residues. Looked up from germline, CDR1 is SGHTA and CDR2 is FQGNSA.